This is a list of T cell receptor beta chains from one sample in a study of blood T cell repertoires in COVID-19. TCRdb's copy holds only in-frame clones and misses some; the assay was immunoSEQ multiplex PCR. This sample has 430,000 or so clones, with 85% to 90% found just once. Sample: PBMCs or T cells enriched from blood (not recorded which). All receptors come from a woman aged 40 to 50 who had recovered from COVID-19. Both conserved end residues are part of each CDR3. Each record gives: V gene, J gene, clone size, D gene, CDR3 DNA, CDR3 protein. A D gene is named only where the DNA matches it firmly. Only some rows state a clone size, as once, few, many or a class for expanded clones.

TRBV19	TRBJ1-2	NA	TRBD1	TGTGCCAGTAGTAAATACAGGGGTCCCGCACAAAATTATGGCTACACCTTC	CASSKYRGPAQNYGYTF
TRBV6-2/TRBV6-3	TRBJ2-7	NA	TRBD1	TGTGCCAGCAGTTGGAGGGACAGGGGACACTACGAGCAGTACTTC	CASSWRDRGHYEQYF
TRBV7-6	TRBJ2-1	once	NA	TGTGCCAGCAGCCCAGGGCCCTACAATGAGCAGTTCTTC	CASSPGPYNEQFF
TRBV12-3/TRBV12-4	TRBJ2-7	NA	NA	TGTGCCAGCAGTTTACGAGGGAGTTACGAGCAGTACTTC	CASSLRGSYEQYF
TRBV5-5	TRBJ1-2	few	NA	TGTGCCAGCAGACCGAATAACCAGGCTAACTATGGCTACACCTTC	CASRPNNQANYGYTF
TRBV7-2	TRBJ1-6	once	TRBD1	TGTGCCAGCAGCGCGACAGGGGGCAATAATTCACCCCTCCACTTT	CASSATGGNNSPLHF
TRBV5-4	TRBJ2-3	NA	NA	TGTGCCAGCAGCTTCCCCAGGGGTGACACAGATACGCAGTATTTT	CASSFPRGDTDTQYF
TRBV6-1	TRBJ1-2	NA	NA	TGTGCCAGCAGTGAAGCATATCGAAAGGCTGCGGATGGCTACACCTTC	CASSEAYRKAADGYTF
TRBV12-3/TRBV12-4	TRBJ2-7	NA	NA	TGTGCCAGCAGTCGGGGACTCTACGAGCAGTACTTC	CASSRGLYEQYF
TRBV27	TRBJ1-5	NA	NA	TGTGCCAGCAGTTACAGTAATCAGCCCCAGCATTTT	CASSYSNQPQHF
TRBV27	TRBJ1-1	NA	TRBD1	TGTGCCAGCAGTTTATACAGGGGATTGGGAGCTTTCTTT	CASSLYRGLGAFF
TRBV2	TRBJ2-1	NA	TRBD2	TGTGCCAGCAGTGAAAGGGCTAGCGGGATTTACAATGAGCAGTTCTTC	CASSERASGIYNEQFF
TRBV30	TRBJ1-4	once	NA	TGTGCCTGGAGGGACCCGGGGGAACCTAATGAAAAACTGTTTTTT	CAWRDPGEPNEKLFF
TRBV4-2	TRBJ2-1	NA	NA	TGTGCCAGCAGCCCACAGGATTACAATGAGCAGTTCTTC	CASSPQDYNEQFF
TRBV25-1	TRBJ2-1	NA	TRBD1	TGTGCCAGCAGTGGCTCCGGGACAGGGAGCAATGAGCAGTTCTTC	CASSGSGTGSNEQFF
TRBV10-3	TRBJ2-5	NA	TRBD2	TGTGCCATCAGTGGGGGACAGATTTCACTAGCGGGAGGACGGCAAGAGACCCAGTACTTC	CAISGGQISLAGGRQETQYF
TRBV4-3	TRBJ2-1	NA	NA	TGCGCCAGCAGCCAAGACCCGGACTATTACAATGAGCAGTTCTTC	CASSQDPDYYNEQFF
TRBV19	TRBJ1-2	NA	NA	TGTGCCAGTAGTATCGCTCAGGGAAGGACGGGCTACACCTTC	CASSIAQGRTGYTF
TRBV3-1/TRBV3-2	TRBJ1-1	NA	TRBD1	TGTGCCAGCAGCCAGTGGGACAGGGCGAACACTGAAGCTTTCTTT	CASSQWDRANTEAFF
TRBV18	TRBJ1-1	NA	NA	TGTGCCAGCTCACCCAGGGATTCGTCGGCTGAAGCTTTCTTT	CASSPRDSSAEAFF
TRBV19	TRBJ1-2	NA	NA	TGTGCCAGTAGGGAAGGGAGGCCCGCCTATGGCTACACCTTC	CASREGRPAYGYTF
TRBV4-3	TRBJ1-1	NA	NA	TGCGCCAGCAGCCAGGTAAACAGGGAGAACACTGAAGCTTTCTTT	CASSQVNRENTEAFF
TRBV3-1/TRBV3-2	TRBJ1-1	NA	NA	TGTGCCAGCAGCCAAGATTTGGGGGCGCGGTACACTGAAGCTTTCTTT	CASSQDLGARYTEAFF
TRBV4-3	TRBJ1-1	NA	TRBD1	TGCGCCAGCAGCCCGACAGGGCCCACTGAAGCTTTCTTT	CASSPTGPTEAFF
TRBV9	TRBJ2-7	NA	TRBD1	TGTGCCAGCAGCGCCGGGGACAGTCTGAGGTACGAGCAGTACTTC	CASSAGDSLRYEQYF
TRBV28	TRBJ2-5	once	TRBD1	TGTGCCAGCAGTTTTAGGGACAGGGTCCAAGAGACCCAGTACTTC	CASSFRDRVQETQYF